This T cell receptor (beta chain) is drawn from a study of blood T cell dynamics during melanoma immunotherapy. Study as a whole: First-line therapy was either pembrolizumab or nivolumab with ipilimumab for metastatic melanoma.

This CDR3 spans 20 amino acids. V shed 2 bases, J shed 0 bases, and the junction held 16 bases outside the gene matches. The method was immunoSEQ multiplex PCR; TCRdb's version includes in-frame clones alone and lacks a portion of them. The table has 5,500 to 6,000 clones, more than 65% seen once. The sample's time point: week 3, after first cycle of checkpoint inhibitor. Apart from two fast progressors, RECIST 1.1 response was judged 12 weeks post-infusion. This chain uses TRBV23-1 with TRBJ1-5; 7 bases match TRBD1. Being an ORF, TRBV23-1 has a function that is uncertain. The origin of this receptor is a human donor with melanoma. The source material was blood, sampled from a patient treated with checkpoint blockade. The CDR3 loop is CASSQPVGRGQTNSNQPQHF. The CDR3 nucleotides are TGCGCCAGCAGTCAACCAGTGGGACGGGGACAGACCAATAGCAATCAGCCCCAGCATTTT.